One and the same sample provided the 7 T cell receptor beta chains below, sequenced in a study of cytomegalovirus exposure and HLA in healthy donors. PCR involved 60 Vbeta and 13 Jbeta primers. Clones were sequenced by immunoSEQ multiplex PCR, and TCRdb holds only the in-frame ones, with some missing. The sample records more than 80,000 clones, around four fifths being singletons. The sample comprised PBMCs. These receptors were collected from a woman in her forties in good health and CMV-seropositive.

J is TRBJ1-5 and V is TRBV4-1; tentatively, D is TRBD1 (6 bases). The CDR3 has 17 amino acids. The V gene lost 1 base and the J gene lost 8 bases, with 21 bases spanning the gap. Germline V gene lookup returns CDR1 MGHRA and CDR2 YSYEKL. Here the CDR3 DNA reads TGCGCCAGCAGCCAAGCTACGTCGTCGGGGGGGCAGGAGCCCCAGCATTTT. Translation gives CASSQATSSGGQEPQHF.

This chain joins TRBV25-1 and TRBJ2-3; 9 nucleotides agree with TRBD1. With 3 bases clipped from V and 0 bases from J, the junction kept 4 bases outside the gene matches. CDR1 is MGHDK and CDR2 is SYGVNS in the germline V gene. The CDR3 runs 16 residues. CDR3 region: CASSDPGQGSTDTQYF. Written as DNA, the CDR3 is TGTGCCAGCAGTGATCCGGGACAGGGCAGCACAGATACGCAGTATTTT.

This clone came up a few times. The identical CDR3 is also encoded by other nucleotide sequences in the sample. The chain carries TRBV30 and TRBJ1-1, with unresolved D. Germline loops: CDR1 GTSNPN, CDR2 SVGIG (reference sequence). Trimming cost V 0 bases and J 1 base, with 6 bases left between them. The CDR3 extends over 13 amino acids. CDR3 protein: CAWSVRENTEAFF. In DNA, the CDR3 is TGTGCCTGGAGTGTACGGGAGAACACTGAAGCTTTCTTT.

Only a few counts were recorded for this clone. CDR3 protein: CSVSSDRVAEQFF. For the CDR3, the DNA is TGCAGCGTTTCCAGCGACAGGGTGGCTGAGCAGTTCTTC. The V call is TRBV29-1, the J call TRBJ2-1; 7 nucleotides agree with TRBD1. The CDR3 runs to 13 residues. V shed 5 bases, J shed 9 bases, and the junction held 10 bases outside the gene matches. CDR1 is SQVTM and CDR2 is ANQGSEA in the germline V gene.

V and J are TRBV4-1 and TRBJ1-2, with a possible D match to TRBD1 (5 bases). The CDR3 has 13 amino acids. V lost 0 bases and J 7 bases, leaving 9 bases between the germline ends. Germline loops: CDR1 MGHRA, CDR2 YSYEKL. The CDR3 spells CASSQELGPGYTF. As DNA, the CDR3 is TGCGCCAGCAGCCAAGAATTGGGGCCTGGCTACACCTTC.

V usage is TRBV5-1 and J usage is TRBJ2-7; 8 bases fit TRBD1. Trimming at V came to 4 bases and at J to 6 bases, leaving 9 bases not matched to a gene. CDR1 is SGHRS and CDR2 is YFSETQ in the germline V gene. The CDR3 runs 14 residues. The CDR3 sequence: CASSGETGAGEQYF. In DNA, the CDR3 is TGCGCCAGCAGCGGGGAGACAGGGGCTGGCGAGCAGTACTTC.

Here the CDR3 DNA reads TGTGCCACCCCCCGTGGCGGGAGGACCTACAATGAGCAGTTCTTC. It encodes CATPRGGRTYNEQFF. This chain joins TRBV6-1 and TRBJ2-1; 8 nucleotides agree with TRBD2. The CDR3 consists of 15 residues. The V and J ends lost 10 bases and 2 bases, in that order; junction bases with no gene match: 10. Germline CDR1 MNHNS, CDR2 SASEGT.